The entry that follows covers one TCR beta chain sequence. Its target is not known. This sample stems from a study of T cell repertoires in ileal Crohn's disease. Background on the study: Every patient was operated on for stricturing (about 60%) or penetrating (approximately 40%) complications. Postoperative therapy was given to about half: more than 10 thiopurines, around 20 anti-TNF agents. The M6 sample came from neoterminal ileum during colonoscopy after surgery. Study findings and constraints: The median delay to postoperative endoscopy was around 6.4 months.

Time point indicated: neoterminal ileum biopsy at postoperative endoscopy, about 6 months after surgery. CDR3 length: 15 amino acids. V was shortened by 6 bases and J by 1 base, with 12 bases between the two germline ends. Germline values: CDR1 KGHSH, CDR2 LQKENI. The method was immunoSEQ multiplex PCR; TCRdb's version includes in-frame clones alone and lacks a portion of them. The sample holds roughly 13,000 clones; 70% to 90% are singletons and the top ten take under 20%. The receptor was derived from an adult with Crohn's disease. The V and J genes are TRBV18 and TRBJ1-4, with D tentatively TRBD1 (6 bases). Material for sequencing was ileal tissue. In DNA, the CDR3 is TGTGCCAGCTCCACCTTACAGGGAACTAATGAAAAACTGTTTTTT. It translates to CASSTLQGTNEKLFF. The whole variable domain, remainder taken from reference TRBV18 and TRBJ1-4, is NAGVMQNPRHLVRRRGQEARLRCSPMKGHSHVYWYRQLPEEGLKFMVYLQKENIIDESGMPKERFSAEFPKEGPSILRIQQVVRGDSAAYFCASSTLQGTNEKLFFGSGTQLSVL.